What follows describes a single T cell receptor (beta chain). Its specificity is unknown. This sample is part of a study of cytomegalovirus exposure and HLA in healthy donors. The PCR made use of 60 Vbeta and 13 Jbeta primers. Measured with immunoSEQ multiplex PCR; TCRdb has only the in-frame clones, and not every one. The table records 180,000 or so clones, roughly 87% of them present only once. Notes on the study in general: Most subjects' HLA-A and HLA-B alleles were reportedly predicted from TCR beta sequences. Later analysis showed most CMV-associated TCR beta chains appearing HLA-restricted. CMV antigen specificity of three CMV-associated chains was confirmed in vitro.

Germline lookup yields CDR1 MGHDK and CDR2 SYGVNS. The CDR3 sequence is 14 residues long. V gave up 1 base and J gave up 2 bases, with 9 bases separating them. The clonotype was recovered from a man aged 40-50 years in good health and CMV-seronegative. The sequencing sample was made of PBMCs. The rearrangement joins TRBV25-1 to TRBJ2-7, with D tentatively TRBD1 (5 bases). CDR3 DNA: TGTGCCAGCAGTGAATGGCCAGGGACCTACGAGCAGTACTTC. This sequence encodes CASSEWPGTYEQYF.